The 18 T cell receptor beta chains in this list originate from one sample, sequenced in a study of cytomegalovirus exposure and HLA in healthy donors. PCR involved 60 Vbeta and 13 Jbeta primers. Sequencing used immunoSEQ multiplex PCR; TCRdb keeps in-frame clones, though not all of them. The data hold roughly 190,000 clones, with roughly 87% observed a single time. Sequencing was performed on PBMCs. Receptor source: a boy between 2 and 10 years old in good health and CMV-seronegative.

The V call is TRBV4-1, the J call TRBJ2-3; possible D gene TRBD2, 6 bases. The V gene's germline CDR1 is MGHRA and CDR2 YSYEKL. The V end lost 5 bases, the J end lost 2 bases, and 11 bases lay between the germline ends. This CDR3 is built from 14 residues. The CDR3 DNA reads TGCGCCAGCAGCACCCAGCGGGCCACAGATACGCAGTATTTT. This translates into CASSTQRATDTQYF.

This clone has a single count. This rearrangement joins TRBV9 to TRBJ1-1; D unresolved. Germline V gene data show CDR1 as SGDLS and CDR2 as YYNGEE. Between the trimmed V and J ends, which lost 0 bases and 1 base, there was a span of 7 bases. This CDR3 is built from 14 residues. The CDR3 sequence: CASSVGHQNTEAFF. DNA for the CDR3: TGTGCCAGCAGCGTAGGACACCAGAACACTGAAGCTTTCTTT.

The rearrangement uses TRBV5-1 and TRBJ2-1; the match to TRBD1 covers 8 bases. V was pared by 6 bases and J by 6 bases, with 11 bases of the junction left unmatched. CDR3 size: 15 residues. Germline V gene lookup returns CDR1 SGHRS and CDR2 YFSETQ. The chain's CDR3 is CASNLRQGPGNEQFF. CDR3 DNA: TGCGCCAGCAACCTCCGACAGGGGCCGGGCAATGAGCAGTTCTTC. Full variable domain (missing parts from reference TRBV5-1 and TRBJ2-1): KAGVTQTPRYLIKTRGQQVTLSCSPISGHRSVSWYQQTPGQGLQFLFEYFSETQRNKGNFPGRFSGRQFSNSRSEMNVSTLELGDSALYLCASNLRQGPGNEQFFGPGTRLTVL.

The genes are TRBV19 and TRBJ1-5; D not resolved. Germline values: CDR1 LNHDA, CDR2 SQIVND (reference sequence). V lost 4 bases and J 3 bases, leaving 16 bases between the germline ends. The CDR3 sequence is 16 residues long. CDR3 nucleotide sequence: TGTGCCAGTAGTAATCTGAGCCTTTTCCCCAATCAGCCCCAGCATTTT. Encoded protein: CASSNLSLFPNQPQHF.

The CDR3 reads CASRGGTSGSGEQYF. As DNA, the CDR3 is TGTGCCAGCAGAGGCGGGACTAGCGGGAGTGGCGAGCAGTACTTC. The rearrangement joins TRBV28 to TRBJ2-7, with 14 bases fitting TRBD2. Trimming took 6 bases from V and 6 from J; bases not matched to a gene: 7. This CDR3 contains 15 residues. Germline lookup yields CDR1 MDHEN and CDR2 SYDVKM. The complete variable domain, with remaining parts taken from reference TRBV28 and TRBJ2-7, reads DVKVTQSSRYLVKRTGEKVFLECVQDMDHENMFWYRQDPGLGLRLIYFSYDVKMKEKGDIPEGYSVSREKKERFSLILESASTNQTSMYLCASRGGTSGSGEQYFGPGTRLTVT.

CDR3 in DNA: TGTGCCAGCAGCACGCAGGACAGGGGACTGAACACTGAAGCTTTCTTT. This encodes CASSTQDRGLNTEAFF. This chain joins TRBV7-9 and TRBJ1-1; 9 bases match TRBD1. V dropped 5 bases and J dropped 0; count of bases not matched to a gene: 7. There are 16 residues in the CDR3. Looked up from germline, CDR1 is SEHNR and CDR2 is FQNEAQ (reference sequence). Full variable domain (outside the CDR3, taken from reference TRBV7-9 and TRBJ1-1): DTGVSQNPRHKITKRGQNVTFRCDPISEHNRLYWYRQTLGQGPEFLTYFQNEAQLEKSRLLSDRFSAERPKGSFSTLEIQRTEQGDSAMYLCASSTQDRGLNTEAFFGQGTRLTVV.

The chain has TRBV6-5 and TRBJ1-1, with D tentatively TRBD1 (6 bases). The V end lost 5 bases, the J end lost 7 bases, and 14 bases lay between the germline ends. This CDR3 comprises 13 residues. From germline, CDR1 is MNHEY and CDR2 SVGAGI. This chain's CDR3 is CASSEVQGFEAFF. The DNA of the CDR3 is TGTGCCAGCAGTGAGGTACAGGGCTTTGAAGCTTTCTTT.

The chain couples TRBV5-4 to TRBJ1-1; possibly TRBD1 for D (5 bases). Germline CDR1 SGHNT, CDR2 YYREEE (reference sequence). The CDR3 contains 16 residues. V lost 4 bases, J lost 0 bases, and 16 bases lay in between. CDR3 in amino acids: CASSPELDSLNTEAFF. CDR3 in DNA: TGTGCCAGCAGCCCCGAATTAGACAGCCTGAACACTGAAGCTTTCTTT.

The chain joins TRBV5-1 to TRBJ1-3; tentatively, D is TRBD1 (6 bases). There are 17 residues in the CDR3. Trimming removed 3 bases from V and 0 bases from J, with 16 bases in between. In germline, CDR1 is SGHRS, CDR2 YFSETQ. The CDR3 DNA reads TGCGCCAGCAGCTCAGACCGGGACAAGGCCTCTGGAAACACCATATATTTT. This gives the protein CASSSDRDKASGNTIYF.

This chain's CDR3 is CASSLGQEQYF. The CDR3 DNA is TGTGCCAGCAGCTTGGGGCAGGAGCAGTACTTC. The chain links TRBV11-2 to TRBJ2-7; D possibly corresponds to TRBD1 (5 bases). Germline loops: CDR1 SGHAT, CDR2 FQNNGV. The CDR3 length is 11 residues. Between the trimmed V and J ends, which lost 3 bases and 7 bases, there was a span of 7 bases.

This clone has just one count. This chain uses TRBV2 with TRBJ2-7; 7 nucleotides align to TRBD2. The CDR3 totals 14 residues. Trimming took 8 bases from V and 7 from J; bases not matched to a gene: 14. Germline CDR1 SNHLY, CDR2 FYNNEI. CDR3 protein: CASEGTDGGSEQYF. The CDR3 DNA follows: TGTGCCAGCGAAGGGACGGACGGGGGGTCGGAGCAGTACTTC.

This chain uses TRBV6-5 with TRBJ2-3; 9 bases align to TRBD2. The germline V gene has CDR1 MNHEY and CDR2 SVGAGI. The CDR3 sequence is 14 residues long. V dropped 5 bases and J dropped 4; count of bases not matched to a gene: 4. CDR3 loop: CASSIRLAADTQYF. For the CDR3, the DNA is TGTGCCAGCAGTATTCGACTAGCGGCAGATACGCAGTATTTT.

The sample holds a few counts of this clone. The chain joins TRBV28 to TRBJ1-1; weak D call: TRBD1 (5 bases). V lost 6 bases to trimming and J lost 0 bases, with 11 bases between them. Looked up from germline, CDR1 is MDHEN and CDR2 is SYDVKM. This CDR3 spans 14 amino acids. DNA for the CDR3: TGTGCCAGCAGGCCACAGGAATTGAACACTGAAGCTTTCTTT. Residues: CASRPQELNTEAFF.

This chain uses TRBV18 with TRBJ2-1, with 9 bases that match TRBD1. The CDR3 sequence is 14 residues long. The V gene end was trimmed by 3 bases and the J gene end by 6 bases; junction bases not matched to a gene: 3. CDR1 KGHSH and CDR2 LQKENI come from the germline V gene. The CDR3 is CASSPQGQGNEQFF. The CDR3, as DNA: TGTGCCAGCTCACCCCAGGGACAGGGCAATGAGCAGTTCTTC.

The genes are TRBV5-5 and TRBJ1-1; no clear D. The ends were cut back, 6 bases at V and 1 base at J, with 4 bases in the middle. The germline CDR1 and CDR2 sequences are SGHKS and YYEKEE (reference sequence). CDR3 length: 11 amino acids. The chain's CDR3 is CASTSNTEAFF. In DNA form, the CDR3 reads TGTGCCAGCACATCGAACACTGAAGCTTTCTTT. Drawing the rest from reference TRBV5-5 and TRBJ1-1, the complete variable domain is DAGVTQSPTHLIKTRGQQVTLRCSPISGHKSVSWYQQVLGQGPQFIFQYYEKEERGRGNFPDRFSARQFPNYSSELNVNALLLGDSALYLCASTSNTEAFFGQGTRLTVV.

This sequence joins TRBV10-2 and TRBJ1-1; TRBD1 matches at 7 bases. CDR1 is WSHSY and CDR2 is SAAADI in the germline V gene. V was pared by 4 bases and J by 3 bases, with 20 bases of the junction left unmatched. The CDR3 is 19 residues long. The CDR3 DNA follows: TGCGCCAGCAGTGGACAGGACAGGACGGGGGTCTGGTGGGACACTGAAGCTTTCTTT. Amino acid sequence: CASSGQDRTGVWWDTEAFF.

The V gene is TRBV5-6, the J gene TRBJ1-1, with D uncertain. V gave up 2 bases and J gave up 4 bases, with 12 bases separating them. The CDR3 is made up of 14 amino acids. Germline V gene data show CDR1 as SGHDT and CDR2 as YYEEEE. The DNA of the CDR3 is TGTGCCAGCAGCTTTGGTAATTCGGGCACTGAAGCTTTCTTT. Translating gives CASSFGNSGTEAFF.

The rearrangement links TRBV5-4 to TRBJ1-1; no clear D gene. Germline CDR1 is SGHNT and CDR2 is YYREEE (reference sequence). The V gene lost 3 bases and the J gene lost 2 bases, with 8 bases spanning the gap. The CDR3 length is 13 residues. CDR3 bases: TGTGCCAGCAGCTCGGGGAGAAACACTGAAGCTTTCTTT. Residues: CASSSGRNTEAFF.